A single T cell receptor beta chain is shown here with its context. This record comes from a study of low-dose radiotherapy and immunotherapy resistance in tumors. About the research overall: Cohort 2, a group dosed every two weeks at 1 Gy per fraction, received 13 Gy in total over 26 weeks. Every two weeks patients got nivolumab 240 mg flat dose, plus ipilimumab 1 mg/kg every six weeks, intravenously. One day before radiation and immunotherapy, intravenous cyclophosphamide 200 mg/m2 was administered, with this repeated every two weeks.

Time point meaning: after trial treatment. This sample's treatment: LDRT plus nivolumab, ipilimumab, low-dose cyclophosphamide and aspirin (RACIN trial). cDNA synthesis used a TRAV/TRBV-specific primer set for both chains. A constant-region primer paired with the V-primer adapter amplified TCRs over approximately 18 PCR cycles. MiXCR was run by TCRdb on the reads, yielding one entry per CDR3 protein. The sample holds fewer than 50,000 distinct CDR3 sequences, less than 30% seen once. The material sequenced was PBMCs, taken after low-dose radiotherapy plus immunotherapy. This clonotype was obtained from a male donor with prostate cancer.

The CDR3 sequence is CAWSVSLLRDTEAFF. The CDR3 coding sequence is TGTGCCTGGAGTGTATCCCTACTGCGGGACACTGAAGCTTTCTTT. The rearrangement links TRBV30 to TRBJ1-1; D unresolved. The CDR3 sequence is 15 residues long. Deletions cut 0 bases from V and 3 bases from J, with 14 bases between. Germline V gene data show CDR1 as GTSNPN and CDR2 as SVGIG (reference sequence).